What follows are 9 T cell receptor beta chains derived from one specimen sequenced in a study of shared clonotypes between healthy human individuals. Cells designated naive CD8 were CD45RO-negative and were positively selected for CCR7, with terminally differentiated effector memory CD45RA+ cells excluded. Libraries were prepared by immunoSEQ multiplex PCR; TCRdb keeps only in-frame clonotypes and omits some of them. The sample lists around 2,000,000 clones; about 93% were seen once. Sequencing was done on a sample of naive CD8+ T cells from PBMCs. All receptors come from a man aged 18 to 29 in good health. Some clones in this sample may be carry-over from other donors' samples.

The CDR3 DNA sequence: TGTGCCAGTAGACCCCGGACAGGGGATGGCTACACCTTC. Translation gives CASRPRTGDGYTF. The gene calls are TRBV19 and TRBJ1-2; TRBD1 matches at 9 bases. The CDR3 runs 13 residues. From germline, CDR1 is LNHDA and CDR2 SQIVND (reference sequence). Unmatched junction bases numbered 5, after V lost 6 bases and J lost 6 bases.

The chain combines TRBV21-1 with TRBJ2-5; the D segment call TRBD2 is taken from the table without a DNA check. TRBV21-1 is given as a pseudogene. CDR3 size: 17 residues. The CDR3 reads CASSKKARLAGEETQYF. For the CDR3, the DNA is TGTGCCAGCAGCAAAAAGGCGAGACTAGCGGGAGAAGAGACCCAGTACTTC.

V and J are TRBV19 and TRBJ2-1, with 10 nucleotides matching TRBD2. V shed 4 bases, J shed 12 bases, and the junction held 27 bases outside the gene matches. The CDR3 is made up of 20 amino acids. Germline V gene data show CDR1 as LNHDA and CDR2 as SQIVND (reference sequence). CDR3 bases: TGTGCCAGTAGTACCCCGAAGATTATTCACAGCGGGAGGGCCATAGGAGCGCAGTTCTTC. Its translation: CASSTPKIIHSGRAIGAQFF.

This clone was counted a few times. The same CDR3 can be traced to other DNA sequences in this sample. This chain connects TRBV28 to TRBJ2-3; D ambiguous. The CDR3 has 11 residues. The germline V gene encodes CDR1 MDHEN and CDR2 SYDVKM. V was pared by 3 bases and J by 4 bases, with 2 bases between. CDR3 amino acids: CASSFSDTQYF. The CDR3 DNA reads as TGTGCCAGCAGTTTTTCAGATACGCAGTATTTT.

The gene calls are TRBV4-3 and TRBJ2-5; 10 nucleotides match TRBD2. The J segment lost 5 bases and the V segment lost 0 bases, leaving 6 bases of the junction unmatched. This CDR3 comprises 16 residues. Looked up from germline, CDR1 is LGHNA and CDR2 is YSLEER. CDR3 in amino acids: CASSQDPLAGAETQYF. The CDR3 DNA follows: TGCGCCAGCAGCCAAGATCCCCTAGCGGGAGCGGAGACCCAGTACTTC.

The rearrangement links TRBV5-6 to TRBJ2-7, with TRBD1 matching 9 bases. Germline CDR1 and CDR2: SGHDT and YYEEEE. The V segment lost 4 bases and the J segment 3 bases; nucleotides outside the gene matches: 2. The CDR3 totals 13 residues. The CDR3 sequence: CASSDRGVYEQYF. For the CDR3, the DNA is TGTGCCAGCAGCGACAGGGGGGTCTACGAGCAGTACTTC.

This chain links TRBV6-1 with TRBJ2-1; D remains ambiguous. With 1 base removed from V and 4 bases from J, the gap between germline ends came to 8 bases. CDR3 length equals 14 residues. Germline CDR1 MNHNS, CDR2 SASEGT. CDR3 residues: CASSEGVGYNEQFF. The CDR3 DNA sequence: TGTGCCAGCAGTGAAGGGGTAGGGTACAATGAGCAGTTCTTC.

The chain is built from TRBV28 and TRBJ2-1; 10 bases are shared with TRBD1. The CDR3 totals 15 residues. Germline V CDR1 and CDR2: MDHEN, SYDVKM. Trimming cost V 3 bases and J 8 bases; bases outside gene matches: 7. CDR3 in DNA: TGTGCCAGCAGTTTCCGGGACAGGGGTCTCGATGAGCAGTTCTTC. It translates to CASSFRDRGLDEQFF.

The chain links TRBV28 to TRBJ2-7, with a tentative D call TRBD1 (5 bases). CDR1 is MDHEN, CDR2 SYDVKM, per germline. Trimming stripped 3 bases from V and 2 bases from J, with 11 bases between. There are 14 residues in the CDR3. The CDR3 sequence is CASSFLTVPYEQYF. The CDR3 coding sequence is TGTGCCAGCAGTTTTCTGACAGTTCCCTACGAGCAGTACTTC.